Each of the 6 T cell receptor beta chains below was sequenced from the same sample in a study of radiation and T cells in renal cell carcinoma. Time point indicated: blood 2 weeks post-SBRT. Indicated treatment: 15 Gy SBRT to primary tumor, nephrectomy 4 weeks later. Sequencing used immunoSEQ multiplex PCR; TCRdb keeps in-frame clones, though not all of them. The table records about 130,000 clones, 81% of them present only once. Sequences were derived from blood, sampled from a patient whose treatment included radiotherapy and nephrectomy. These receptors all come from a woman aged 55-70 years with renal cell carcinoma.

This clone was detected only a few times. The chain recombines TRBV7-9 with TRBJ1-1, with D uncertain. From germline, CDR1 is SEHNR and CDR2 FQNEAQ (reference sequence). The V gene lost 7 bases and the J gene lost 3 bases, with 21 bases spanning the gap. The CDR3 extends over 16 amino acids. The CDR3 DNA reads as TGTGCCAGCACGTCGGGAAAGACGATGATTTACACTGAAGCTTTCTTT. It codes for CASTSGKTMIYTEAFF. The full variable domain, in which reference TRBV7-9 and TRBJ1-1 provide the parts outside the CDR3, is DTGVSQNPRHKITKRGQNVTFRCDPISEHNRLYWYRQTLGQGPEFLTYFQNEAQLEKSRLLSDRFSAERPKGSFSTLEIQRTEQGDSAMYLCASTSGKTMIYTEAFFGQGTRLTVV.

V usage is TRBV5-8 and J usage is TRBJ2-5; the D is unclear. This CDR3 spans 14 amino acids. V lost 4 bases to trimming and J lost 5 bases, with 15 bases between them. Germline V lookup: CDR1 SGHTS, CDR2 YDEGEE. The CDR3 protein is CASSTERQGETQYF. In DNA, the CDR3 is TGTGCCAGCAGCACTGAACGTCAAGGGGAGACCCAGTACTTC.

This clone was found once. The chain is built from TRBV27 and TRBJ1-2; D remains unclear. The V end lost 7 bases, the J end lost 8 bases, and 20 bases lay between the germline ends. This CDR3 has 14 residues. Germline values: CDR1 MNHEY, CDR2 SMNVEV (reference sequence). For the CDR3, the DNA is TGTGCCAGCACCCGAGCGGAGGGAGTAGGGGGCTACACCTTC. As protein: CASTRAEGVGGYTF.

This clone was picked up one time. V gene TRBV27 combines with J gene TRBJ2-7, with D possibly being TRBD1 (6 bases). V dropped 2 bases and J dropped 2 bases, with 13 bases sitting between them. Germline V gives CDR1 MNHEY, CDR2 SMNVEV (reference sequence). CDR3 length: 15 amino acids. CDR3 loop: CASSLRQGSAYEQYF. For the CDR3, the DNA is TGTGCCAGCAGTTTAAGGCAGGGGTCTGCCTACGAGCAGTACTTC.

V gene TRBV5-1 combines with J gene TRBJ2-3; D might be TRBD1 (6 bases). Germline V gene sequence: CDR1 SGHRS, CDR2 YFSETQ. The germline V and J ends were trimmed by 4 bases and 2 bases, with 11 bases remaining between them. The length of the CDR3 is 14 residues. Written as DNA, the CDR3 is TGCGCCAGCAGCGCAGGACAGACCACAGATACGCAGTATTTT. It codes for CASSAGQTTDTQYF.

The CDR3 is CASSSQPWGSEAFF. The CDR3 nucleotides are TGTGCCAGCAGCTCCCAACCCTGGGGGTCCGAAGCTTTCTTT. The chain uses TRBV7-3 and TRBJ1-1, with D possibly TRBD1 on 5 matching bases. The CDR3 consists of 14 residues. Germline V gives CDR1 SGHTA, CDR2 FQGTGA. The V end was cut by 4 bases, the J end by 8 bases, with 17 bases between.